One T cell receptor beta chain is described in this entry. No antigen is known for it. This sample is drawn from a study of Ad26.COV2.S vaccination and SARS-CoV-2 variants. Regarding the study as a whole: Vaccine recipients surpassed placebo recipients in spike-specific TCR breadth.

Noted treatment: around 19 received Ad26.COV2.S at low or high dose, single or two shots; several received placebo; per-sample allocation not given. The samples date from day 63 after the first vaccine or placebo injection. The CDR3 is 13 residues long. With 4 bases removed from V and 11 bases from J, the gap between germline ends came to 17 bases. Per germline, CDR1 MNHEY and CDR2 SVGEGT. The protocol was immunoSEQ multiplex PCR, while the TCRdb copy is restricted to in-frame clones and leaves out a portion. The sample includes about 370,000 clones, roughly nine tenths of them seen just once. The TCR comes from a person between 18 and 65 years old who received the Ad26.COV2.S COVID-19 vaccine or a placebo. This chain connects TRBV6-2 or TRBV6-3 to TRBJ1-1, with D uncertain. Sequences were derived from peripheral blood, sampled in a trial of Ad26.COV2.S vaccine versus placebo. The CDR3 reads CASSSPSGSGAFF. The CDR3 DNA reads as TGTGCCAGCAGTTCCCCTTCAGGCTCCGGGGCTTTCTTT.